This TCR beta chain was sequenced during a study of monozygotic twins with inflammatory bowel disease. CDR1 is SGHRS and CDR2 is YFSETQ in the germline V gene. The length of the CDR3 is 15 residues. One entry per CDR3 protein, without DNA, is what TCRdb gives after re-calling the 5' RACE reads. The sample includes some 170,000 distinct CDR3 sequences. Whole blood served as the source of total RNA, and no T cell sorting took place. The specimen was blood. This chain uses TRBV5-1 with TRBJ2-1; TCRdb reports TRBD1, a call that lacks DNA to check it against. The TCR comes from a human donor with ulcerative colitis or Crohn's disease, or a healthy co-twin of an affected twin (not recorded which). The CDR3 sequence: CASSLVGGRGNEQFF. The complete variable domain, with remaining parts taken from reference TRBV5-1 and TRBJ2-1, reads KAGVTQTPRYLIKTRGQQVTLSCSPISGHRSVSWYQQTPGQGLQFLFEYFSETQRNKGNFPGRFSGRQFSNSRSEMNVSTLELGDSALYLCASSLVGGRGNEQFFGPGTRLTVL.